The 23 T cell receptor beta chains below were found in one sample sequenced in a study of cytomegalovirus exposure and HLA in healthy donors. With 60 Vbeta and 13 Jbeta primers, the PCR was carried out. TCRdb keeps only in-frame clones here, not all; method: immunoSEQ multiplex PCR. The sample gives 69,000 or so clones, approximately 80% of which show up once; under 3.5% is in the top ten. Input material: PBMCs. The receptors here all came from a man between 18 and 35 years old in good health and CMV-seronegative.

The chain links TRBV5-8 to TRBJ1-3; TRBD1 might be the D (6 bases). This CDR3 has 14 residues. The ends were cut back, 4 bases at V and 3 bases at J, with 11 bases in the middle. Germline V gives CDR1 SGHTS, CDR2 YDEGEE. CDR3 residues: CASSRGGNGNTIYF. The CDR3 DNA is TGTGCCAGCAGCCGAGGGGGAAATGGAAACACCATATATTTT.

This sequence joins TRBV14 and TRBJ2-3; 8 positions agree with TRBD1. The V segment lost 3 bases and the J segment 4 bases; nucleotides outside the gene matches: 6. This CDR3 comprises 15 residues. From germline, CDR1 is SGHDN and CDR2 FVKESK. The CDR3 nucleotides are TGTGCCAGCAGCCACACAGGGGGGATGGCAGATACGCAGTATTTT. Residues: CASSHTGGMADTQYF. Variable domain in full (rest from reference TRBV14 and TRBJ2-3): EAGVTQFPSHSVIEKGQTVTLRCDPISGHDNLYWYRRVMGKEIKFLLHFVKESKQDESGMPNNRFLAERTGGTYSTLKVQPAELEDSGVYFCASSHTGGMADTQYFGPGTRLTVL.

This sequence joins TRBV10-3 and TRBJ2-5, with TRBD1 as a possible D gene (6 bases). The DNA matches TRBJ2-7 better at its end, which makes the J call doubtful. This CDR3 region has 15 residues. Germline V CDR1 and CDR2: ENHRY, SYGVKD. CDR3 residues: CAISDPKQGPYEQYF. CDR3 coding DNA: TGTGCCATCAGTGACCCTAAACAGGGTCCCTACGAGCAGTACTTC.

J is TRBJ2-3 and V is TRBV28, with D perhaps TRBD1 (5 bases). V dropped 8 bases and J dropped 3 bases, with 18 bases sitting between them. CDR1 is MDHEN and CDR2 is SYDVKM in the germline V gene. The length of the CDR3 is 15 residues. DNA for the CDR3: TGTGCCAGCTCCCCCCTAAGGGGCACGACAGATACGCAGTATTTT. This translates into CASSPLRGTTDTQYF.

The gene calls are TRBV28 and TRBJ1-5, with 9 bases fitting TRBD1. The CDR3 loop spans 14 amino acids. CDR1 is MDHEN and CDR2 is SYDVKM in the germline V gene. V dropped 8 bases and J dropped 7; count of bases not matched to a gene: 9. CDR3 loop: CASLDRGVWQPQHF. CDR3 DNA sequence: TGTGCCAGCCTAGACAGGGGGGTGTGGCAGCCCCAGCATTTT.

The CDR3 nucleotides read TGTGCCAGCAGCGTAGAACAGGGGGCTACAGATACGCAGTATTTT. Translated, it gives CASSVEQGATDTQYF. The rearrangement uses TRBV9 and TRBJ2-3; 9 nucleotides agree with TRBD1. Germline CDR1 and CDR2: SGDLS and YYNGEE. The trim removed 0 bases at V and 3 bases at J, leaving 2 bases unmatched. CDR3 size: 15 residues.

The V call is TRBV6-6, the J call TRBJ1-5, with D possibly being TRBD1 (6 bases). The V gene's germline CDR1 is MNHNY and CDR2 SVGAGI (reference sequence). The CDR3 is 15 amino acids. Between the trimmed V and J ends, which lost 8 bases and 3 bases, there was a span of 17 bases. The CDR3 loop is CASSHPGAINQPQHF. CDR3 bases: TGTGCCAGCTCACATCCAGGGGCCATCAATCAGCCCCAGCATTTT.

This clone was seen a handful of times. The J gene is TRBJ1-5, the V gene TRBV9; D gene ambiguous. V lost 0 bases to trimming and J lost 0 bases, with 7 bases between them. Germline V gene lookup returns CDR1 SGDLS and CDR2 YYNGEE. The CDR3 runs to 15 residues. CDR3 in DNA: TGTGCCAGCAGCGTAGCTGGAGTTAGCAATCAGCCCCAGCATTTT. Protein sequence: CASSVAGVSNQPQHF.

This clone was counted a single time. The chain combines TRBV16 with TRBJ2-2; tentatively, D is TRBD2 (6 bases). Germline V lookup: CDR1 KGHSY, CDR2 FQNENV. V shed 8 bases and J shed 4 bases, with 14 bases lying between them. There are 14 residues in the CDR3. The CDR3 spells CASRDLTSTGELFF. CDR3 sequence (DNA): TGTGCCAGCCGAGACTTGACTAGCACCGGGGAGCTGTTTTTT.

This chain connects TRBV15 to TRBJ1-5; perhaps TRBD1 as D (5 bases). The V gene's germline CDR1 is LNHNV and CDR2 YYDKDF (reference sequence). This CDR3 has 15 amino acids. The ends were cut back, 5 bases at V and 4 bases at J, with 15 bases in the middle. The CDR3 coding sequence is TGTGCCACCAGCGGAACTTCAGGGTTGAATCAGCCCCAGCATTTT. The encoded protein is CATSGTSGLNQPQHF.

The V call is TRBV6-1, the J call TRBJ1-5; D ambiguous. Germline V CDR1 and CDR2: MNHNS, SASEGT. Trimming stripped 0 bases from V and 4 bases from J, with 7 bases between. CDR3 length: 14 residues. In DNA, the CDR3 is TGTGCCAGCAGTGAAGCGGGAGGGAATCAGCCCCAGCATTTT. Translating gives CASSEAGGNQPQHF.

V gene TRBV5-1 combines with J gene TRBJ1-2; TRBD1 agrees at 8 bases. The germline V gene has CDR1 SGHRS and CDR2 YFSETQ. The CDR3 contains 14 residues. J lost 2 bases, V lost 2 bases, and 2 bases had no gene match. CDR3 nucleotides: TGCGCCAGCAGCTTCAGACAGGGGAACTATGGCTACACCTTC. Amino acid sequence: CASSFRQGNYGYTF.

This chain connects TRBV7-2 to TRBJ2-7; TRBD2 matches at 14 bases. Per germline, CDR1 SGHTA and CDR2 FQGNSA. J gave up 7 bases and V 5 bases, and 7 bases lay outside the gene matches. The CDR3 spans 15 residues. The CDR3 here is CASSRGTSGGREQYF. DNA for the CDR3: TGTGCCAGCAGCCGAGGGACTAGCGGGGGTCGGGAGCAGTACTTC.

J is TRBJ2-2 and V is TRBV7-7, with TRBD1 as a possible D gene (6 bases). V gave up 1 base and J gave up 5 bases, with 8 bases separating them. This CDR3 is built from 14 residues. The germline V gene has CDR1 SSHAT and CDR2 FNYEAQ (reference sequence). This CDR3 reads CASSLDRETGELFF. For the CDR3, the DNA is TGTGCCAGCAGCTTAGACAGGGAAACCGGGGAGCTGTTTTTT.

The rearrangement links TRBV2 to TRBJ2-7; 8 nucleotides match TRBD2. This CDR3 region has 13 residues. V lost 1 base and J lost 7; bases outside the gene matches: 3. The V gene's germline CDR1 is SNHLY and CDR2 FYNNEI. This chain's CDR3 is CASSEVRGGEQYV. DNA for the CDR3: TGTGCCAGCAGTGAAGTCCGGGGGGGTGAGCAGTACGTC.

This clone was seen a single time. The chain uses TRBV5-4 and TRBJ2-5; TRBD2 matches 13 bases. Germline CDR1 and CDR2: SGHNT and YYREEE (reference sequence). V lost 1 base and J lost 1; bases outside the gene matches: 7. The CDR3 length is 18 residues. Here the CDR3 DNA reads TGTGCCAGCAGCTTGCCGGGACTAGCGGGGAGGGGCCAAGAGACCCAGTACTTC. This codes for CASSLPGLAGRGQETQYF.

V and J are TRBV5-5 and TRBJ1-5; 11 nucleotides agree with TRBD1. The CDR3 contains 19 residues. CDR1 and CDR2 from the germline V gene are SGHKS and YYEKEE (reference sequence). V shed 7 bases and J 4 bases; nucleotides not matched to a gene: 19. The DNA for the CDR3 is TGTGCCAGCGGAATTACTCGGACAGGGGGCACCTTAAGGAATCAGCCCCAGCATTTT. Residues: CASGITRTGGTLRNQPQHF.

The chain uses TRBV2 and TRBJ1-5; 10 bases fit TRBD1. Germline V CDR1 and CDR2: SNHLY, FYNNEI. The ends lost 8 bases at V and 5 bases at J; junction bases unmatched: 6. CDR3 length: 14 amino acids. This CDR3 is CASAPGQGYQPQHF. The DNA for the CDR3 is TGTGCCAGCGCCCCGGGACAGGGGTATCAGCCCCAGCATTTT.

The chain joins TRBV7-9 to TRBJ2-5, with 9 bases lining up with TRBD2. CDR1 SEHNR and CDR2 FQNEAQ come from the germline V gene (reference sequence). The CDR3 runs to 16 residues. The J segment lost 5 bases and the V segment lost 1 base, leaving 8 bases of the junction unmatched. CDR3 nucleotide sequence: TGTGCCAGCAGCTTAGGGGCGGGGGGGCGAGTGGAGACCCAGTACTTC. The encoded protein is CASSLGAGGRVETQYF.

V and J are TRBV5-8 and TRBJ2-1, with TRBD2 matching over 8 bases. V gave up 1 base and J gave up 9 bases; unmatched junction bases: 15. The CDR3 is 17 amino acids. Looked up from germline, CDR1 is SGHTS and CDR2 is YDEGEE. The CDR3 bases are TGTGCCAGCAGCTTGAGTGTGCGTCCTAGCGGGTCAACTGAGCAGTTCTTC. It specifies CASSLSVRPSGSTEQFF.

J is TRBJ2-5 and V is TRBV5-1; 7 nucleotides agree with TRBD2. In germline, CDR1 is SGHRS, CDR2 YFSETQ. Trimming removed 3 bases from V and 4 bases from J; junction bases left unmatched: 9. The CDR3 runs 15 residues. The CDR3 spells CASSSAGGFGETQYF. The CDR3 DNA is TGCGCCAGCAGCTCGGCCGGGGGGTTCGGAGAGACCCAGTACTTC. Full variable domain (remainder filled in from reference TRBV5-1 and TRBJ2-5): KAGVTQTPRYLIKTRGQQVTLSCSPISGHRSVSWYQQTPGQGLQFLFEYFSETQRNKGNFPGRFSGRQFSNSRSEMNVSTLELGDSALYLCASSSAGGFGETQYFGPGTRLLVL.

This clone was counted a single time. The gene calls are TRBV7-9 and TRBJ2-3, with 8 bases identical to TRBD2. CDR3 length: 14 residues. With V trimmed by 3 bases and J by 4 bases, 3 bases remained unmatched. CDR1 and CDR2 from the germline V gene are SEHNR and FQNEAQ (reference sequence). The CDR3 DNA sequence: TGTGCCAGCAGCTTCCGGGGGGGGGCAGATACGCAGTATTTT. This translates into CASSFRGGADTQYF.

V and J are TRBV2 and TRBJ2-2; perhaps TRBD2 as D (6 bases). The CDR3 consists of 15 residues. The V and J ends lost 7 bases and 4 bases respectively, with 16 bases between them. CDR1 and CDR2 (germline): SNHLY, FYNNEI. CDR3 DNA: TGTGCCAGCAACCAGGGACTCCAGGCCACCGGGGAGCTGTTTTTT. Residues: CASNQGLQATGELFF.